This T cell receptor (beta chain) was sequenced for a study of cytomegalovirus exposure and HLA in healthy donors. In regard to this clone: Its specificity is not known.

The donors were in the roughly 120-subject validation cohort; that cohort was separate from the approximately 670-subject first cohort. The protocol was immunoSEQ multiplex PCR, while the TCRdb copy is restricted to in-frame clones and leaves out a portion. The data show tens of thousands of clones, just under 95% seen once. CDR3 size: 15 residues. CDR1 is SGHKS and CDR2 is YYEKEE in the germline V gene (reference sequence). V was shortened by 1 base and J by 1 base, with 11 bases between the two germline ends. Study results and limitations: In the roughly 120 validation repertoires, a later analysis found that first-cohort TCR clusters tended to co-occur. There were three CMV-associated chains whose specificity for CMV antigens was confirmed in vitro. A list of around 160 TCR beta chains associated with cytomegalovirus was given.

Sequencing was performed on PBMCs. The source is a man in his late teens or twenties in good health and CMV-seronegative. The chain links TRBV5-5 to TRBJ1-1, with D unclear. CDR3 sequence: CASSLWVTGNTEAFF. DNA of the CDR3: TGTGCCAGCAGCTTGTGGGTGACGGGGAACACTGAAGCTTTCTTT.